This T cell receptor (beta chain) was sequenced during a study of CD8 T cells in ankylosing spondylitis. Overall study findings and caveats: Previous work reported some of these motif variants in the synovial fluid and blood of reactive arthritis. Fewer than ten highly homologous variants made up a TCR beta motif, and this motif appeared characteristic of ankylosing spondylitis blood. The authors found the disease-linked clones to be CD8+ and relatively rare in peripheral blood.

Per germline, CDR1 SGHTA and CDR2 FQGNSA. The CDR3 extends over 15 amino acids. V was pared by 7 bases and J by 8 bases, with 23 bases between. About this clonotype: No antigen is known for it.

Quantitative 5'-RACE with molecular barcodes produced the TCR beta libraries. MiXCR was run by TCRdb on the 5' RACE reads, yielding one entry per CDR3 protein. Among under 300,000 distinct CDR3 sequences, roughly 10% were seen once, and the ten largest hold 5.5% to 8%. The rearrangement joins TRBV7-2 to TRBJ1-2; D unresolved. This receptor was obtained from a male donor with ankylosing spondylitis or in good health (not recorded which). Sequenced input: blood, either unsorted or a sorted T cell fraction (not recorded which). This CDR3 is CASTQKSGGPLGYTF. The CDR3 DNA sequence: TGTGCCAGCACCCAAAAATCGGGAGGGCCTTTGGGCTACACCTTC.